A selection of T cell receptor beta chains follows, all from one sample in a study of T cell repertoires in cytomegalovirus infection. TCRdb used MiXCR to reprocess the reads, holding one entry per CDR3 protein. The top ten clones hold roughly 19% of a sample with about 280,000 distinct CDR3 sequences, 20% to 25% of them seen once. These receptors' targets are unknown. The sample here was cultured PBMCs, taken from culture after CMV antigen stimulation. These receptors were obtained from a human donor in good health (CMV status not recorded). Some clones in this sample may be carry-over from other donors' samples. The CDR3 runs from the conserved cysteine through the conserved F or W. The D gene is left open where the match is weak. Clone sizes are given selectively: once, few, many, or a class where the clone is expanded.

. | 15 | TRBD2 | TRBJ2-1 | TRBV12-3/TRBV12-4 | CASSPPSGLGNEQFF | TGTGCCAGCAGTCCCCCTAGCGGGCTCGGCAATGAGCAGTTCTTC
. | 15 | . | TRBJ1-2 | TRBV7-2 | CASSPRRVANYGYTF | TGTGCCAGCAGCCCCCGGCGGGTAGCTAACTATGGCTACACCTTC
few | 15 | . | TRBJ1-5 | TRBV19 | CASSFSPSGDQPQHF | TGTGCCAGTAGTTTCTCACCCTCGGGCGATCAGCCCCAGCATTTT
many | 15 | . | TRBJ1-6 | TRBV4-3 | CASSQSGTGLTPLHF | TGCGCCAGCAGCCAATCCGGGACCGGGTTGACACCCCTCCACTTT
. | 16 | . | TRBJ2-7 | TRBV6-5 | CASSYSIGSPIYEQYF | TGTGCCAGCAGTTACTCGATTGGAAGCCCTATCTACGAGCAGTACTTC
few | 14 | . | TRBJ1-2 | TRBV10-2 | CASTPEGFNYGYTF | TGCGCCAGCACCCCCGAGGGATTCAACTATGGCTACACCTTC
many | 11 | . | TRBJ1-4 | TRBV7-9 | CASSWTGRLFF | TGTGCCAGCAGCTGGACGGGCCGGCTGTTTTTT
many | 17 | . | TRBJ2-1 | TRBV7-3 | CASSLNPGPAAYNEQFF | TGTGCCAGCAGCTTAAACCCGGGGCCTGCGGCCTACAATGAGCAGTTCTTC
. | 15 | . | TRBJ2-6 | TRBV4-3 | CASSQDSSGANVLTF | TGCGCCAGCAGCCAAGACAGTTCTGGGGCCAACGTCCTGACTTTC
few | 15 | . | TRBJ2-2 | TRBV7-9 | CASSLEPSITGELFF | TGTGCCAGCAGCTTAGAGCCTAGCATCACCGGGGAGCTGTTTTTT
. | 19 | TRBD1 | TRBJ1-2 | TRBV4-1 | CASSQAHRAPGQGVYGYTF | TGCGCCAGCAGCCAAGCGCACCGCGCCCCAGGACAGGGGGTCTATGGCTACACCTTC
few | 15 | TRBD2 | TRBJ2-3 | TRBV20-1 | CSARDAGGTPGTQYF | TGCAGTGCTAGAGACGCGGGAGGAACCCCGGGTACGCAGTATTTT
once | 14 | TRBD2 | TRBJ2-3 | TRBV20-1 | CSATSAGGRDTQYF | TGCAGTGCTACATCAGCGGGAGGGCGGGATACGCAGTATTTT
many | 13 | . | TRBJ2-1 | TRBV7-8 | CASTVRTDNEQFF | TGTGCCAGCACGGTCCGGACCGACAATGAGCAGTTCTTC
many | 18 | . | TRBJ2-1 | TRBV12-3/TRBV12-4 | CASSLARGLRREYNEQFF | TGTGCCAGCAGTTTAGCGAGAGGATTAAGGAGGGAATACAATGAGCAGTTCTTC
once | 13 | . | TRBJ1-1 | TRBV19 | CATPGRGNTEAFF | TGTGCCACACCGGGGCGGGGGAACACTGAAGCTTTCTTT
few | 14 | TRBD1 | TRBJ2-7 | TRBV20-1 | CSARPGQGSYEQYF | TGCAGTGCTAGACCGGGACAGGGCTCCTACGAGCAGTACTTC
few | 16 | . | TRBJ1-6 | TRBV5-4 | CASSLERSPGNSPLHF | TGTGCCAGCAGCTTGGAGCGGTCACCGGGGAATTCACCCCTCCACTTT
. | 16 | TRBD2 | TRBJ2-1 | TRBV9 | CASSVAGGGSYNEQFF | TGTGCCAGCAGCGTAGCTGGCGGGGGCTCCTACAATGAGCAGTTCTTC
. | 15 | . | TRBJ2-6 | TRBV18 | CASSLRDSGANVLTF | TGTGCCAGCTCACTCAGGGACTCTGGGGCCAACGTCCTGACTTTC
. | 19 | TRBD1 | TRBJ1-2 | TRBV6-2/TRBV6-3 | CASSYQKGTGNDGSYGYTF | TGTGCCAGCAGTTACCAGAAAGGGACAGGGAACGATGGGAGCTATGGCTACACCTTC
. | 13 | . | TRBJ1-5 | TRBV7-3 | CASSLEPGAAQHF | TGTGCCAGCAGCTTAGAGCCGGGTGCGGCCCAGCATTTT
. | 14 | . | TRBJ1-2 | TRBV9 | CASSVVEGSYGYTF | TGTGCCAGCAGCGTAGTTGAAGGGAGCTATGGCTACACCTTC
. | 15 | TRBD1 | TRBJ1-1 | TRBV6-2/TRBV6-3 | CASNTNPTGWTEAFF | TGTGCCAGCAATACAAATCCGACAGGGTGGACTGAAGCTTTCTTT
. | 14 | . | TRBJ1-4 | TRBV7-2 | CASSLKGSNEKLFF | TGTGCCAGCAGCTTAAAGGGATCTAATGAAAAACTGTTTTTT
many | 13 | . | TRBJ2-7 | TRBV4-1 | CASSQETNGEQYF | TGCGCCAGCAGCCAAGAAACTAATGGGGAGCAGTACTTC
many | 17 | . | TRBJ2-5 | TRBV7-2 | CASSVQGGTTLQETQYF | TGTGCCAGCAGCGTGCAAGGCGGAACCACCCTCCAAGAGACCCAGTACTTC
many | 15 | TRBD1 | TRBJ1-3 | TRBV27 | CASSPGQGLGNTIYF | TGTGCCAGCAGTCCGGGACAGGGACTTGGAAACACCATATATTTT
. | 16 | . | TRBJ2-5 | TRBV5-4 | CASSFAVAITSETQYF | TGTGCCAGCAGCTTTGCGGTAGCGATAACTTCAGAGACCCAGTACTTC
many | 14 | . | TRBJ1-5 | TRBV7-9 | CASSLGVRKQPQHF | TGTGCCAGCAGCTTAGGTGTCCGCAAACAGCCCCAGCATTTT
few | 14 | . | TRBJ1-5 | TRBV19 | CASSRGEFNQPQHF | TGTGCCAGTAGTCGGGGGGAATTTAATCAGCCCCAGCATTTT
many | 14 | . | TRBJ1-1 | TRBV12-3/TRBV12-4 | CASSLTGRTLEAFF | TGTGCCAGCAGTTTGACAGGCCGAACCCTGGAAGCTTTCTTT
. | 13 | . | TRBJ2-5 | TRBV19 | CASSGLPGWTQYF | TGTGCCAGTAGTGGACTCCCGGGGTGGACCCAGTACTTC
many | 16 | . | TRBJ2-1 | TRBV7-2 | CASSPAGARARGEQFF | TGTGCCAGCAGCCCAGCCGGAGCGAGGGCCCGGGGTGAGCAGTTCTTC
. | 16 | TRBD2 | TRBJ2-7 | TRBV9 | CASSPAGGGLSYEQYF | TGTGCCAGCAGCCCTGCGGGGGGGGGACTTTCCTACGAGCAGTACTTC
. | 15 | TRBD1 | TRBJ1-6 | TRBV5-1 | CASSPDGQGGSPLHF | TGCGCCAGCAGCCCGGATGGACAGGGAGGTTCACCCCTCCACTTT
few | 17 | . | TRBJ2-1 | TRBV6-1 | CASSNSAGIARYNEQFF | TGTGCCAGCAGTAACAGCGCAGGGATAGCTCGGTACAATGAGCAGTTCTTC
. | 16 | . | TRBJ2-2 | TRBV4-1 | CASSPHPSRDPGELFF | TGCGCCAGCAGCCCACACCCAAGCAGGGACCCCGGGGAGCTGTTTTTT
many | 13 | TRBD1 | TRBJ2-1 | TRBV7-6 | CASSSDRANEQFF | TGTGCCAGCAGCTCGGACAGGGCCAATGAGCAGTTCTTC
. | 18 | . | TRBJ2-1 | TRBV19 | CASSITGMGGRSYNEQFF | TGTGCCAGTAGTATCACGGGTATGGGAGGTAGGTCCTACAATGAGCAGTTCTTC
. | 16 | . | TRBJ2-1 | TRBV19 | CASSIGSSPSYNEQFF | TGTGCCAGTAGTATTGGATCTAGCCCGTCCTACAATGAGCAGTTCTTC
few | 15 | TRBD1 | TRBJ2-1 | TRBV7-9 | CASSQPTGEGNEQFF | TGTGCCAGCAGCCAACCGACAGGGGAAGGTAATGAGCAGTTCTTC
once | 15 | . | TRBJ1-5 | TRBV19 | CASSLQGKGNQPQHF | TGTGCCAGTAGCCTACAGGGAAAAGGCAATCAGCCCCAGCATTTT
. | 12 | TRBD1 | TRBJ1-5 | TRBV20-1 | CSATGGSQPQHF | TGCAGTGCTACAGGGGGCAGTCAGCCCCAGCATTTT
. | 16 | . | TRBJ2-1 | TRBV6-2/TRBV6-3 | CASSYSPGRGYNEQFF | TGTGCCAGCAGTTACTCCCCGGGGAGGGGGTACAATGAGCAGTTCTTC
. | 14 | . | TRBJ2-5 | TRBV12-3/TRBV12-4 | CASSLATGRKTQYF | TGTGCCAGCAGTTTAGCTACAGGGCGAAAGACCCAGTACTTC
few | 14 | . | TRBJ2-2 | TRBV18 | CASSPYGNTGELFF | TGTGCCAGCTCACCATACGGGAACACCGGGGAGCTGTTTTTT
few | 17 | . | TRBJ1-3 | TRBV7-9 | CASSFSGASKSGNTIYF | TGTGCCAGCAGCTTTTCCGGGGCCTCCAAATCGGGAAACACCATATATTTT
. | 15 | TRBD2 | TRBJ2-7 | TRBV6-2/TRBV6-3 | CASSRPPSGSYEQYF | TGTGCCAGCAGTCGACCTCCTAGCGGGAGCTACGAGCAGTACTTC
many | 14 | TRBD1 | TRBJ1-5 | TRBV7-2 | CASSLGQGDQPQHF | TGTGCCAGCAGCTTAGGACAGGGAGACCAGCCCCAGCATTTT
few | 15 | TRBD2 | TRBJ2-1 | TRBV5-6 | CASSLVTGGDNEQFF | TGTGCCAGCAGCTTGGTAACGGGAGGGGATAATGAGCAGTTCTTC
many | 15 | . | TRBJ1-1 | TRBV7-6 | CASSYRGLSNTEAFF | TGTGCCAGCAGTTACCGGGGGCTGAGTAACACTGAAGCTTTCTTT
many | 18 | TRBD1 | TRBJ2-1 | TRBV7-2 | CASRDRGALDPYYNEQFF | TGTGCCAGCAGGGACAGGGGGGCGTTAGACCCCTACTACAATGAGCAGTTCTTC
. | 15 | TRBD1 | TRBJ1-2 | TRBV27 | CASSLGEGGDYGYTF | TGTGCCAGCAGTTTAGGGGAAGGGGGCGACTATGGCTACACCTTC
. | 13 | . | TRBJ2-3 | TRBV6-1 | CASSTTNTDTQYF | TGTGCCAGCAGTACAACTAACACAGATACGCAGTATTTT